A selection of T cell receptor beta chains follows, all from one sample in a study of regulatory T cells in long-lasting Graves disease. TCRdb re-called the multiplex PCR reads through MiXCR, storing one row per CDR3 protein. The sample shows around 510,000 distinct CDR3 sequences, around 21% of them seen only once. The sample was peripheral blood mononuclear cells (PBMCs), taken when the disease was refractory, from a patient treated with antithyroid drugs. These receptors originate from a female donor with Graves disease. CDR3s include the opening cysteine and the closing phenylalanine or tryptophan. D genes are given only for firm matches. Clone size is given for some rows only: seen once, a few or many times, or a class if the clone is expanded.

CDR3nt | CDR3aa | abundance | j_gene | d_gene | v_gene | len
TGTGCCAGCAGTACCTTAGGACTTAGTTACGAGCAGTACTTC | CASSTLGLSYEQYF | NA | TRBJ2-7 | NA | TRBV6-1 | 14
TGCAGTGCTACCGACAGGGGGGAATTGGACACTGAAGCTTTCTTT | CSATDRGELDTEAFF | few | TRBJ1-1 | TRBD1 | TRBV20-1 | 15
TGTGCCAGCAGTTTTGATGGTGCTTGGGACTACGAGCAGTACTTC | CASSFDGAWDYEQYF | few | TRBJ2-7 | NA | TRBV6-2/TRBV6-3 | 15
TGTGCCAGCAGTCGGGCTACTCTGGGGACCCAGTACTTC | CASSRATLGTQYF | many | TRBJ2-5 | NA | TRBV2 | 13
TGTGCCAGCAGGGATGAAGAGACCCAGTACTTC | CASRDEETQYF | many | TRBJ2-5 | NA | TRBV7-9 | 11
TGTGCCAGTAGTATATCCCGGCAGTACGAGCAGTACTTC | CASSISRQYEQYF | many | TRBJ2-7 | NA | TRBV19 | 13
TGTGCCAGCAGCTTGGAACTTACCTACGAGCAGTACTTC | CASSLELTYEQYF | many | TRBJ2-7 | NA | TRBV5-6 | 13
TGTGCCTGGAACCTAGCGTCCGGGGAGCTGTTTTTT | CAWNLASGELFF | many | TRBJ2-2 | NA | TRBV30 | 12
TGCGCCAGCAGCCAGATAGGGAAGGGTGAAGCTTTCTTT | CASSQIGKGEAFF | few | TRBJ1-1 | NA | TRBV4-1 | 13
TGTGCCAGCAGTTTGGCCGTTGGGTCACCCCTCCACTTT | CASSLAVGSPLHF | many | TRBJ1-6 | NA | TRBV12-3/TRBV12-4 | 13
TGTGCCAGCAGTTTGGTCGTAGGAACCGGGGAGCTGTTTTTT | CASSLVVGTGELFF | many | TRBJ2-2 | NA | TRBV27 | 14
TGCAGCGCACGGTGGCTAGCAGGGACCGGGGAGCTGTTTTTT | CSARWLAGTGELFF | many | TRBJ2-2 | NA | TRBV29-1 | 14
TGTGCCAGCAGCTTAGCTATTCGGGACAGTTACAATGAGCAGTTCTTC | CASSLAIRDSYNEQFF | few | TRBJ2-1 | TRBD1 | TRBV13 | 16
TGTGCCAGTAGCCCTGGGACAGGGGTTTGGGAGACCCAGTACTTC | CASSPGTGVWETQYF | many | TRBJ2-5 | TRBD1 | TRBV19 | 15
TGTGCCAGCAGTGAATTTCCCCAAGCGACCCAGTACTTC | CASSEFPQATQYF | many | TRBJ2-5 | NA | TRBV6-1 | 13
TGTGCCAGCAGGGGGGGGTTGGGACAGAATCAGCCCCAGCATTTT | CASRGGLGQNQPQHF | many | TRBJ1-5 | TRBD1 | TRBV28 | 15
TGCAGTGCTATCGACGAGCCCGGGGAGCTGTTTTTT | CSAIDEPGELFF | NA | TRBJ2-2 | NA | TRBV20-1 | 12
TGTGCCAGCAGTTCCAGGCTCTATGGCTACACCTTC | CASSSRLYGYTF | many | TRBJ1-2 | NA | TRBV28 | 12